What follows are 14 T cell receptor beta chains derived from one specimen sequenced in a study of T cells expressing NK-cell markers. TCRdb reprocessed the 5' RACE reads and reports one entry per CDR3 protein, with no DNA. This sample's clone table lists roughly 420,000 distinct CDR3 sequences. The sample comprised blood T cells: a sorted CD56 or NKG2C T cell subset, CD4+ or CD8+ T cells, or bulk PBMC T cells (not recorded which). The receptors here all came from a woman aged 18 to 75 in good health.

V gene TRBV20-1 combines with J gene TRBJ1-4; TCRdb's assignment of TRBD1 cannot be checked, as there is no DNA. The CDR3 runs 14 residues. Germline V gene sequence: CDR1 DFQATT, CDR2 SNEGSKA (reference sequence). CDR3 in amino acids: CSARRPGVNEKLFF.

The chain couples TRBV12-3 or TRBV12-4 to TRBJ2-1; the TCRdb call, TRBD2, lacks DNA for checking. The CDR3 sequence is 16 residues long. The CDR3 protein is CASSLEDSGGAPEQFF.

This chain connects TRBV4-1 to TRBJ2-5; TCRdb outputs TRBD1, but without DNA this stays unchecked. The CDR3 totals 14 residues. Germline CDR1 reads MGHRA; CDR2 reads YSYEKL. The CDR3 here is CASSQEGQGGDQYF.

V usage is TRBV11-1 and J usage is TRBJ2-1; lacking DNA, the TRBD2 call made by TCRdb goes unchecked. This CDR3 spans 20 amino acids. Germline V gene sequence: CDR1 SGHAT, CDR2 FQDESV (reference sequence). The CDR3: CASSQGGRVASRSVGNEQFF.

The chain joins TRBV19 to TRBJ2-6; the D gene TCRdb calls, TRBD1, cannot be checked with no DNA. The germline CDR1 and CDR2 sequences are LNHDA and SQIVND (reference sequence). The CDR3 covers 15 residues. The CDR3 here is CASRADSTGANVLTF.

CDR3 amino acids: CASSPGTFSYEQYF. This rearrangement joins TRBV7-2 to TRBJ2-7; lacking DNA, the TRBD1 call made by TCRdb goes unchecked. CDR1 and CDR2 (germline): SGHTA, FQGNSA. The CDR3 contains 14 residues.

The chain has TRBV5-6 and TRBJ2-1; TCRdb lists TRBD1, though no DNA is available to test this call. The CDR3 totals 13 residues. CDR1 is SGHDT and CDR2 is YYEEEE in the germline V gene. The CDR3 sequence: CASSFGQHNEQFF.

This rearrangement joins TRBV20-1 to TRBJ2-7; with no DNA, the TCRdb D assignment of TRBD2 cannot be verified. The CDR3 loop spans 14 amino acids. Germline V CDR1 and CDR2: DFQATT, SNEGSKA (reference sequence). CDR3 in amino acids: CSARGTSGRDEQYF.

The V call is TRBV18, the J call TRBJ2-7; the TCRdb call, TRBD1, lacks DNA for checking. This CDR3 comprises 14 residues. Germline V gene sequence: CDR1 KGHSH, CDR2 LQKENI. This chain's CDR3 is CASSPPPSSGEQYF. The full variable domain, its missing parts supplied by reference TRBV18 and TRBJ2-7, is NAGVMQNPRHLVRRRGQEARLRCSPMKGHSHVYWYRQLPEEGLKFMVYLQKENIIDESGMPKERFSAEFPKEGPSILRIQQVVRGDSAAYFCASSPPPSSGEQYFGPGTRLTVT.

V is TRBV12-3 or TRBV12-4 and J is TRBJ2-7; TCRdb selects TRBD1, and the lack of DNA leaves this call unchecked. The CDR3 loop spans 13 amino acids. CDR3: CASSKTGFYEQYF.

This sequence joins TRBV20-1 and TRBJ1-2. CDR3 length equals 11 residues. Looked up from germline, CDR1 is DFQATT and CDR2 is SNEGSKA (reference sequence). The CDR3 is CSGTANYGYTF.

This chain joins TRBV5-1 and TRBJ1-2. This CDR3 is built from 13 residues. Germline values: CDR1 SGHRS, CDR2 YFSETQ. CDR3 sequence: CASSSTGEGGYTF.

The gene calls are TRBV29-1 and TRBJ1-4; the D call from TCRdb, TRBD1, cannot be confirmed without DNA. This CDR3 has 13 residues. The germline gives CDR1 SQVTM, CDR2 ANQGSEA. CDR3 loop: CSVNQGTNEKLFF.

The J gene is TRBJ2-3, the V gene TRBV9; without DNA, the TCRdb call of TRBD1 cannot be checked. CDR3 length equals 13 residues. Per the germline V gene, CDR1 is SGDLS and CDR2 is YYNGEE. Here the CDR3 reads CASTPRGLDTQYF.